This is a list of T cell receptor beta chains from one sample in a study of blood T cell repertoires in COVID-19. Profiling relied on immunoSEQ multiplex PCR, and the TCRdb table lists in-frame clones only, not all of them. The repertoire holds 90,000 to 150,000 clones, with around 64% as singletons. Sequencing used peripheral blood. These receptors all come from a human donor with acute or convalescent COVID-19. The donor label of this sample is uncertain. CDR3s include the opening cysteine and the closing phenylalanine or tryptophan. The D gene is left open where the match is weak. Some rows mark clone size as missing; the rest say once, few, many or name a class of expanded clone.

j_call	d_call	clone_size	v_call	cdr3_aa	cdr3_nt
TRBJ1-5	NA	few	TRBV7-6	CASSLGALNQPQHF	TGTGCCAGCAGCTTAGGGGCCCTCAATCAGCCCCAGCATTTT
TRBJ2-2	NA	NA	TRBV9	CASSVLSGALNGELFF	TGTGCCAGCAGCGTACTGTCAGGGGCGCTCAACGGGGAGCTGTTTTTT
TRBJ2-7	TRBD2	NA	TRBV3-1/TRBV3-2	CASSPAGGGTYEQYF	TGTGCCAGCAGCCCCGCGGGGGGAGGTACCTACGAGCAGTACTTC
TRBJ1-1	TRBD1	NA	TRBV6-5	CASSPTGGSSEAFF	TGTGCCAGCAGTCCGACAGGGGGGTCTAGTGAAGCTTTCTTT
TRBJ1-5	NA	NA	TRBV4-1	CASSQGIQAPDQGQHF	TGCGCCAGCAGCCAAGGTATACAGGCGCCTGATCAGGGCCAGCATTTT
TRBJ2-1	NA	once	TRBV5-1	CASSLGDSSPYNEQFF	TGCGCCAGCAGCTTGGGGGACTCAAGCCCCTACAATGAGCAGTTCTTC
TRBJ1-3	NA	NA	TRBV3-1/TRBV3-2	CASSQVGEGRGPLGNTIYF	TGTGCCAGCAGCCAAGTAGGGGAGGGCAGGGGACCCCTCGGAAACACCATATATTTT
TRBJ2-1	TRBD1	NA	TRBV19	CASSLTGVYNEQFF	TGTGCCAGTAGTTTGACAGGGGTGTACAATGAGCAGTTCTTC
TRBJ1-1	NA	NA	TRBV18	CASSPLGADTEAFF	TGTGCCAGCTCACCTCTGGGGGCGGACACTGAAGCTTTCTTT
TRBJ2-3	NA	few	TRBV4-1	CASSQAVVTIDTQYF	TGCGCCAGCAGCCAAGCTGTCGTTACTATTGATACGCAGTATTTT
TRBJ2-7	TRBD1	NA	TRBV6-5	CASRFVRTGVYEQYF	TGTGCCAGCAGGTTTGTAAGGACAGGGGTTTACGAGCAGTACTTC
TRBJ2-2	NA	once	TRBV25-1	CASSEGLGGGDTGELFF	TGTGCCAGCAGTGAGGGCCTAGGAGGAGGGGACACCGGGGAGCTGTTTTTT
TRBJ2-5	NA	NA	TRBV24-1	CATRDGVGTQYF	TGTGCCACCAGGGACGGGGTAGGGACCCAGTACTTC
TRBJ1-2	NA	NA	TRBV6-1	CASSETGFYGYTF	TGTGCCAGCAGTGAAACAGGCTTCTATGGCTACACCTTC
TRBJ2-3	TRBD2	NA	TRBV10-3	CAISEELAGGRYSTDTQYF	TGTGCCATCAGTGAGGAACTAGCGGGGGGACGTTACAGCACAGATACGCAGTATTTT
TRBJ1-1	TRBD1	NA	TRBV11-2	CASTNRGLGNTEAFF	TGTGCCAGCACCAACAGGGGGCTAGGGAACACTGAAGCTTTCTTT
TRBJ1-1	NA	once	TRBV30	CAWSLPPGAGYTEAFF	TGTGCCTGGAGCCTCCCCCCCGGGGCGGGGTACACTGAAGCTTTCTTT
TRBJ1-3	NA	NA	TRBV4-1	CASSHESSSGNTIYF	TGCGCCAGCAGCCACGAAAGCTCCTCTGGAAACACCATATATTTT
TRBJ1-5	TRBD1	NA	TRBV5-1	CASSYGTGGQPQHF	TGCGCCAGCAGCTACGGGACAGGGGGTCAGCCCCAGCATTTT
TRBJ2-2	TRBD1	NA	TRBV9	CASRAGGPNTGELFF	TGTGCCAGCAGGGCAGGGGGACCGAACACCGGGGAGCTGTTTTTT